Listed here are 30 T cell receptor beta chains from one sample, sequenced in a study of cytotoxic CD8 clonotypes in ibrutinib-treated CLL. Measured with immunoSEQ multiplex PCR; TCRdb has only the in-frame clones, and not every one. The top ten clones hold 9.5% to 15% of a sample with approximately 45,000 clones, roughly two thirds of them seen once. Source: PBMCs, taken after 12 months of ibrutinib treatment. These receptors were taken from a human donor with chronic lymphocytic leukemia.

The chain carries TRBV7-8 and TRBJ1-2; D remains unclear. Germline CDR1 and CDR2: SGHVS and FQNEAQ. The V end lost 2 bases, the J end lost 4 bases, and 11 bases lay between the germline ends. This CDR3 contains 14 residues. The CDR3 DNA reads TGTGCCAGCAGCTTAATTCCGTTTGGCTATGGCTACACCTTC. The encoded protein is CASSLIPFGYGYTF.

CDR3 DNA sequence: TGTGCCTGGAGTGTCCCAGGAACGGAGACCCAGTACTTC. Protein: CAWSVPGTETQYF. This chain connects TRBV30 to TRBJ2-5; D not resolved. CDR3 length equals 13 residues. V lost 0 bases to trimming and J lost 5 bases, with 10 bases between them. CDR1 is GTSNPN, CDR2 SVGIG, per germline (reference sequence).

Only one count was recorded for this clone. The chain carries TRBV7-9 and TRBJ1-2, with D uncertain. Germline-derived CDR1 and CDR2 are SEHNR and FQNEAQ (reference sequence). Trimming removed 2 bases from V and 3 bases from J, with 13 bases in between. There are 15 residues in the CDR3. CDR3 loop: CASSLQPEGHYGYTF. The DNA for the CDR3 is TGTGCCAGCAGCTTACAACCTGAAGGACACTATGGCTACACCTTC.

This chain connects TRBV7-2 to TRBJ1-2; no definite D call. CDR3 length: 13 amino acids. Germline assignment: CDR1 SGHTA and CDR2 FQGNSA. V was shortened by 5 bases and J by 4 bases, with 11 bases between the two germline ends. The CDR3 is CASSPRHSYGYTF. CDR3 nucleotide sequence: TGTGCCAGCAGCCCCAGACATAGCTATGGCTACACCTTC.

The V gene is TRBV6-1, the J gene TRBJ2-1, with 9 bases identical to TRBD2. CDR1 is MNHNS and CDR2 is SASEGT in the germline V gene. V was clipped by 2 bases and J by 7 bases; unmatched bases: 12. This CDR3 has 17 residues. CDR3: CASSEPLGGGGANEQFF. The CDR3 DNA sequence: TGTGCCAGCAGTGAACCCCTAGGGGGCGGGGGGGCAAATGAGCAGTTCTTC.

This clone appeared a few times. The V call is TRBV6-5, the J call TRBJ2-7, with 11 bases fitting TRBD2. The CDR3 sequence is 15 residues long. V trimming: 6 bases; J trimming: 3 bases; junction bases outside the gene matches: 7. CDR1 is MNHEY and CDR2 is SVGAGI in the germline V gene. CDR3 nucleotide sequence: TGTGCCAGCAGATCCCTAGCGGGGGGTTACTACGAGCAGTACTTC. Its translation: CASRSLAGGYYEQYF.

The J gene is TRBJ1-1, the V gene TRBV18; D not resolved. CDR1 and CDR2 from the germline V gene are KGHSH and LQKENI. The CDR3 is 13 amino acids. Between the trimmed V and J ends, which lost 6 bases and 3 bases, there was a span of 11 bases. The CDR3 reads CASSGSADTEAFF. CDR3 DNA sequence: TGTGCCAGCTCGGGATCGGCGGACACTGAAGCTTTCTTT.

The chain couples TRBV11-2 to TRBJ2-1; maybe TRBD2 (5 bases). Trimming took off 1 base at V and 8 bases at J, with 6 bases between the two ends. Germline values: CDR1 SGHAT, CDR2 FQNNGV. This CDR3 contains 12 residues. The CDR3 protein is CASSLAGYEQFF. In nucleotides, the CDR3 is TGTGCCAGCAGCTTAGCGGGGTATGAGCAGTTCTTC.

This sequence joins TRBV7-3 and TRBJ2-2; D is possibly TRBD2 (5 bases). Germline CDR1 and CDR2: SGHTA and FQGTGA. The V end was cut by 5 bases, the J end by 4 bases, with 11 bases between. The CDR3 covers 14 residues. The CDR3: CASSQQSGTGELFF. The CDR3, as DNA: TGTGCCAGCAGCCAACAAAGCGGCACCGGGGAGCTGTTTTTT.

The rearrangement joins TRBV6-6 to TRBJ1-6, with no clear D. There are 14 residues in the CDR3. CDR1 and CDR2 (germline): MNHNY, SVGAGI (reference sequence). V lost 3 bases and J lost 7, with 10 bases in between. CDR3: CASSYPEGNSPLHF. The CDR3 region has the DNA TGTGCCAGCAGTTATCCCGAAGGGAATTCACCCCTCCACTTT.

The CDR3 here is CASSPGQSGNTIYF. The CDR3 DNA reads TGTGCCAGCTCACCGGGACAGTCAGGAAACACCATATATTTT. The chain combines TRBV18 with TRBJ1-3, with 7 bases matching TRBD1. The ends lost 3 bases at V and 4 bases at J; junction bases unmatched: 3. Germline V gives CDR1 KGHSH, CDR2 LQKENI. The CDR3 extends over 14 amino acids.

The V call is TRBV30, the J call TRBJ1-5; unclear D gene. The CDR3 spans 13 residues. Germline loops: CDR1 GTSNPN, CDR2 SVGIG (reference sequence). The V end was cut by 0 bases, the J end by 6 bases, with 9 bases between. CDR3 protein: CAWSVPGLQPQHF. CDR3 bases: TGTGCCTGGAGTGTACCAGGTCTTCAGCCCCAGCATTTT.

The chain couples TRBV5-4 to TRBJ1-1; D unclear. This CDR3 contains 12 residues. V was cut by 1 base and J by 9 bases, with 10 bases left in between. Germline V lookup: CDR1 SGHNT, CDR2 YYREEE (reference sequence). The CDR3 DNA is TGTGCCAGCAGCTTGAGCGAGGCAAAAGCTTTCTTT. The encoded protein is CASSLSEAKAFF.

The V call is TRBV9, the J call TRBJ2-1, with a tentative D call TRBD1 (6 bases). CDR1 and CDR2 from the germline V gene are SGDLS and YYNGEE. V was cut by 4 bases and J by 4 bases, with 15 bases left in between. The CDR3 extends over 15 amino acids. CDR3 bases: TGTGCCAGCAGCTCAGGGGATGCGGGTTACAATGAGCAGTTCTTC. Residues: CASSSGDAGYNEQFF.

The V call is TRBV5-1, the J call TRBJ2-2; the D is unclear. Germline CDR1 SGHRS, CDR2 YFSETQ. This CDR3 has 12 amino acids. Between the trimmed V and J ends, which lost 0 bases and 10 bases, there was a span of 7 bases. CDR3 residues: CASSLGGEELFF. The CDR3 nucleotides are TGCGCCAGCAGCTTGGGGGGTGAGGAGCTGTTTTTT.

The CDR3 here is CASSLAGGNTEAFF. CDR3 coding DNA: TGCGCCAGCAGCTTGGCTGGGGGTAACACTGAAGCTTTCTTT. V and J are TRBV5-1 and TRBJ1-1, with D perhaps matching TRBD1 (5 bases). V shed 0 bases and J shed 2 bases, with 8 bases lying between them. Looked up from germline, CDR1 is SGHRS and CDR2 is YFSETQ. The CDR3 length is 14 residues.

The J gene is TRBJ1-5, the V gene TRBV6-5; no clear D gene. CDR3 size: 16 residues. Germline CDR1 and CDR2: MNHEY and SVGAGI. V was shortened by 0 bases and J by 4 bases, with 13 bases between the two germline ends. CDR3 bases: TGTGCCAGCAGTTACTCGGCGACCCCAGGTAATCAGCCCCAGCATTTT. Translation: CASSYSATPGNQPQHF.

This clone was picked up a small number of times. The chain uses TRBV19 and TRBJ1-2; D unclear. V lost 0 bases and J 6 bases, leaving 11 bases between the germline ends. Germline V lookup: CDR1 LNHDA, CDR2 SQIVND (reference sequence). CDR3 length: 14 amino acids. The CDR3, as DNA: TGTGCCAGTAGTATAGATGAGGGCGCGGATGGCTACACCTTC. This gives the protein CASSIDEGADGYTF.

This clone was counted between two and nine times. V is TRBV6-5 and J is TRBJ2-1; TRBD2 might be the D (6 bases). Trimming pared 4 bases from V and 9 bases from J, leaving 19 bases between. The CDR3 sequence is 15 residues long. From germline, CDR1 is MNHEY and CDR2 SVGAGI. CDR3: CASSSGLATWSEQFF. CDR3 DNA: TGTGCCAGCAGTTCCGGTCTAGCGACTTGGAGTGAGCAGTTCTTC.

This clone was observed a few times. The CDR3 region is CASLPRPGQALSDNYGYTF. The DNA of the CDR3 is TGTGCCAGCTTACCTCGGCCGGGACAGGCTTTGTCAGATAACTATGGCTACACCTTC. This chain connects TRBV7-9 to TRBJ1-2; the match to TRBD1 covers 8 bases. CDR3 size: 19 residues. The V gene's germline CDR1 is SEHNR and CDR2 FQNEAQ (reference sequence). Losses at the gene ends were 8 bases for V and 1 base for J; bases not matched to a gene: 21.

This sequence joins TRBV11-1 and TRBJ1-6; D is unresolved. From germline, CDR1 is SGHAT and CDR2 FQDESV (reference sequence). Deletions cut 3 bases from V and 10 bases from J, with 19 bases between. The CDR3 length is 16 residues. As DNA, the CDR3 is TGTGCCAGCAGCTTGGCCGGGCCCGGTACACTCTCACCCCTCCACTTT. The encoded protein is CASSLAGPGTLSPLHF.

This clone was counted between two and nine times. The J gene is TRBJ1-4, the V gene TRBV19, with 7 positions matching TRBD1. With 5 bases clipped from V and 5 bases from J, the junction kept 11 bases outside the gene matches. Germline V gene data show CDR1 as LNHDA and CDR2 as SQIVND (reference sequence). The length of the CDR3 is 16 residues. CDR3 region: CASSPGTEGKNEKLFF. CDR3 in DNA: TGTGCCAGTAGTCCCGGGACAGAAGGGAAGAATGAAAAACTGTTTTTT.

The rearrangement joins TRBV11-2 to TRBJ1-2; possible D gene TRBD1, 5 bases. CDR1 and CDR2 (germline): SGHAT, FQNNGV. CDR3 length: 14 amino acids. V was trimmed by 6 bases and J by 4 bases, leaving 15 bases between them. This CDR3 is CASRPSGDFYGYTF. The CDR3 DNA sequence: TGTGCCAGCAGGCCCTCCGGGGACTTCTATGGCTACACCTTC.

This clone was seen only a few times. The chain is built from TRBV11-1 and TRBJ1-2; 7 bases are a match to TRBD1. J was trimmed by 4 bases and V by 5 bases; bases with no gene match: 4. Germline V gene data show CDR1 as SGHAT and CDR2 as FQDESV (reference sequence). The CDR3 is 13 residues long. CDR3 DNA sequence: TGTGCCAGCAGCCTCGCAGGGGGCTATGGCTACACCTTC. Amino acid sequence: CASSLAGGYGYTF.

This chain joins TRBV19 and TRBJ2-2; the match to TRBD2 covers 11 bases. Germline-derived CDR1 and CDR2 are LNHDA and SQIVND (reference sequence). V lost 7 bases and J lost 4; bases outside the gene matches: 5. The CDR3 loop spans 15 amino acids. CDR3: CASKLAGAITGELFF. In DNA form, the CDR3 reads TGTGCCAGTAAACTAGCGGGGGCGATCACCGGGGAGCTGTTTTTT.

CDR3 DNA: TGCAGCGCCGAGCGCAGGGCCGGTCTGCGCTACAATGAGCAGTTCTTC. This translates into CSAERRAGLRYNEQFF. V gene TRBV29-1 combines with J gene TRBJ2-1, with a possible D match to TRBD1 (5 bases). Germline V gives CDR1 SQVTM, CDR2 ANQGSEA. V dropped 7 bases and J dropped 3 bases, with 22 bases sitting between them. This CDR3 is built from 16 residues.

The chain links TRBV29-1 to TRBJ1-2; TRBD1 matches at 10 bases. The CDR3 has 13 amino acids. J was trimmed by 7 bases and V by 7 bases; bases with no gene match: 9. CDR1 is SQVTM and CDR2 is ANQGSEA in the germline V gene. CDR3: CSAGTGEDTGYTF. The CDR3 region has the DNA TGCAGCGCAGGGACAGGGGAGGACACTGGCTACACCTTC.

V gene TRBV30 combines with J gene TRBJ1-1; D unresolved. Trimming pared 0 bases from V and 1 base from J, leaving 9 bases between. Germline V gene sequence: CDR1 GTSNPN, CDR2 SVGIG (reference sequence). This CDR3 region has 14 residues. CDR3 in DNA: TGTGCCTGGAGTGTATTTAATAGGAACACTGAAGCTTTCTTT. Its translation is CAWSVFNRNTEAFF. The whole variable domain, remainder taken from reference TRBV30 and TRBJ1-1, is SQTIHQWPATLVQPVGSPLSLECTVEGTSNPNLYWYRQAAGRGLQLLFYSVGIGQISSEVPQNLSASRPQDRQFILSSKKLLLSDSGFYLCAWSVFNRNTEAFFGQGTRLTVV.

The J gene is TRBJ1-6, the V gene TRBV7-8; D possibly corresponds to TRBD1 (5 bases). This CDR3 region has 18 residues. The germline CDR1 and CDR2 sequences are SGHVS and FQNEAQ. Trimming left V 4 bases short and J 0 bases short, with 16 bases between. The CDR3 region has the DNA TGTGCCAGCAGCTCACGGGACCCCCACAGCTCCTATAATTCACCCCTCCACTTT. This sequence encodes CASSSRDPHSSYNSPLHF.

The gene calls are TRBV7-9 and TRBJ1-4, with D possibly being TRBD1 (5 bases). Trimming took off 3 bases at V and 8 bases at J, with 13 bases between the two ends. Germline V gives CDR1 SEHNR, CDR2 FQNEAQ (reference sequence). The CDR3 is 14 residues long. CDR3 protein: CASSLDTGDEKLFF. The CDR3 DNA reads TGTGCCAGCAGCTTGGACACTGGGGACGAAAAACTGTTTTTT.